The 9 T cell receptor beta chains in this list originate from one sample, sequenced in a study of blood T cell repertoires in COVID-19. Profiling relied on immunoSEQ multiplex PCR, and the TCRdb table lists in-frame clones only, not all of them. The profile shows 75,000 to 95,000 clones, under 80% of them singletons. The sequencing input was peripheral blood. The receptors here all came from a man aged 65-85 years with COVID-19, enrolled during active disease.

The gene calls are TRBV28 and TRBJ1-5, with D possibly matching TRBD1 (5 bases). CDR3 size: 18 residues. CDR1 MDHEN and CDR2 SYDVKM come from the germline V gene. The V and J ends lost 3 bases and 2 bases respectively, with 20 bases between them. The CDR3 spells CASSLVPAGGRRNQPQHF. CDR3 sequence (DNA): TGTGCCAGCAGTTTGGTCCCCGCCGGGGGAAGGCGCAATCAGCCCCAGCATTTT.

Comments on this clone: One end of the junction varies from germline; a read error may be responsible. The chain links TRBV7-7 to TRBJ2-1; D not resolved. Looked up from germline, CDR1 is SSHAT and CDR2 is FNYEAQ (reference sequence). There are 13 residues in the CDR3. The CDR3 spells CASSLDTYNEQFF. Here the CDR3 DNA reads TGTGCTAGCAGCTTAGATACCTACAATGAGCAGTTCTTC.

This chain links TRBV28 with TRBJ1-2; 7 bases map to TRBD1. Trimming removed 2 bases from V and 4 bases from J; junction bases left unmatched: 13. The CDR3 runs 17 residues. Germline V gene sequence: CDR1 MDHEN, CDR2 SYDVKM. The DNA for the CDR3 is TGTGCCAGCAGTTTAGTCGGGGCAGGGGGATCCCGCTATGGCTACACCTTC. It translates to CASSLVGAGGSRYGYTF.

The CDR3 sequence is CASGTSAYNEQFF. CDR3 nucleotides: TGTGCCAGCGGCACTAGCGCCTACAATGAGCAGTTCTTC. The genes are TRBV28 and TRBJ2-1, with 7 bases lining up with TRBD2. The CDR3 runs 13 residues. V lost 8 bases, J lost 2 bases, and 3 bases stayed unmatched. CDR1 is MDHEN, CDR2 SYDVKM, per germline.

The V gene is TRBV27, the J gene TRBJ1-5, with 10 bases lining up with TRBD1. This CDR3 has 15 amino acids. V lost 5 bases and J lost 4; bases outside the gene matches: 5. From germline, CDR1 is MNHEY and CDR2 SMNVEV (reference sequence). The CDR3 bases are TGTGCCAGCAGTCCCCTGGGACAGGGGAATCAGCCCCAGCATTTT. It is translated as CASSPLGQGNQPQHF.

V and J are TRBV19 and TRBJ1-2, with D maybe TRBD1 (5 bases). The CDR3 has 13 residues. V lost 5 bases and J lost 0, with 7 bases in between. CDR1 LNHDA and CDR2 SQIVND come from the germline V gene (reference sequence). The DNA for the CDR3 is TGTGCCAGTAGTTGGACACCTAACTATGGCTACACCTTC. This translates into CASSWTPNYGYTF.

V is TRBV27 and J is TRBJ2-1; 10 bases are shared with TRBD2. V lost 3 bases and J lost 4; bases outside the gene matches: 15. The CDR3 runs to 19 residues. Germline V CDR1 and CDR2: MNHEY, SMNVEV (reference sequence). CDR3 in amino acids: CASSFLAGEGYGGYNEQFF. CDR3 bases: TGTGCCAGCAGTTTTCTAGCGGGAGAAGGTTATGGGGGGTACAATGAGCAGTTCTTC.

The chain uses TRBV19 and TRBJ2-3; 8 nucleotides line up with TRBD2. J lost 4 bases, V lost 2 bases, and 5 bases had no gene match. This CDR3 is 15 amino acids long. The germline V gene has CDR1 LNHDA and CDR2 SQIVND (reference sequence). CDR3 nucleotides: TGTGCCAGTAGTATACAAGCGGGAGTGGCAGATACGCAGTATTTT. Protein: CASSIQAGVADTQYF.

The chain carries TRBV6-2 or TRBV6-3 and TRBJ1-6; tentative D call: TRBD1 (5 bases). The V end was cut by 2 bases, the J end by 4 bases, with 9 bases between. The germline CDR1 and CDR2 sequences are MNHEY and SVGEGT. The CDR3 is 15 amino acids. The CDR3 DNA follows: TGTGCCAGCAGTTACATGACAGCGTATAATTCACCCCTCCACTTT. Its translation: CASSYMTAYNSPLHF.